This T cell receptor beta chain was observed in a study of T-cell memory formation after mild COVID-19. Study-wide background: Most TCR clusters belonged to a single donor.

Sample barcodes and UMIs were carried by the TCR alpha and TCR beta cDNA libraries that 5'RACE generated with constant-segment primers. TCRdb called the 5' RACE reads again in MiXCR, with one record for every CDR3 protein. The data hold 180,000 or so distinct CDR3 sequences, with roughly 10% observed a single time. About this clonotype: Its antigen remains unidentified.

The study, taken as a whole, reports: Certain responding clones were present in pre-infection memory, suggesting participation of cross-reactive memory. Mainly in CM and EM were contracting CD4+ clones; CD8+ were in EMRA.

The CDR3 consists of 16 residues. The V gene's germline CDR1 is SGHTA and CDR2 FQGNSA. V gave up 2 bases and J gave up 6 bases; unmatched junction bases: 8. This receptor was obtained from a man aged 18-30 years who had mild COVID-19 (a few samples of this study predate the infection). Cell type and time point are not known. Sequenced material: PBMCs or a T cell subset sorted from them (not recorded which). This chain uses TRBV7-2 with TRBJ2-1; 9 nucleotides match TRBD2. The CDR3 is CASSLSRAGGTNEQFF. CDR3 bases: TGTGCCAGCAGCTTATCGAGAGCGGGGGGAACCAATGAGCAGTTCTTC.